This paragraph covers one T cell receptor (beta chain) sequence. Its target is not known. The data originate from a study of beta chain features in type 1 diabetes. Whole-study results and caveats: In every one of the four CD4+ subsets, TCRB CDR3s were moderately but significantly shorter in Type 1 diabetes patients.

Expressed TCRB transcripts were sequenced because the entire RNA isolate underwent reverse transcription. Profiled with immunoSEQ multiplex PCR; TCRdb holds only in-frame clones, not every one. Here the sample spans about 190,000 clones, 7.8% being singletons. Germline values: CDR1 ENHRY, CDR2 SYGVKD. Trimming took 8 bases from V and 0 from J; bases not matched to a gene: 4. The CDR3 has 14 amino acids. This receptor was obtained from a woman aged 40-49 years with type 1 diabetes. The chain is built from TRBV10-3 and TRBJ2-5, with 9 positions matching TRBD2. The source material was central memory CD4+ T cells from blood. CDR3 DNA: TGTGCCATCGGGGCTAGCGGGAACCAAGAGACCCAGTACTTC. This codes for CAIGASGNQETQYF.